These 29 T cell receptor beta chains originate from one sample sequenced in a study of blood T cell repertoires in COVID-19 (dated by TCRdb to about 2020). The receptor library was made with the immunoSEQ multiplex PCR assay. TCRdb mirrors the immuneACCESS table, restricted to in-frame sequences. Some clones are absent from its copies; in checked studies, under half trace to an unresolved V gene, and the reason for the others is unknown. Recorded for this sample are under 100,000 clones; just under 85% of them occurred a single time. The ten largest make up roughly 3.2% of the sample. The sequencing input was peripheral blood. The receptors were sampled from a man aged 50 to 59 with acute or convalescent COVID-19.

This clone occurred once. The chain employs TRBV5-4 and TRBJ2-2, with 7 bases lining up with TRBD2. In germline, CDR1 is SGHNT, CDR2 YYREEE (reference sequence). V was clipped by 0 bases and J by 5 bases; unmatched bases: 4. The CDR3 has 15 amino acids. In DNA, the CDR3 is TGTGCCAGCAGCTTGGCCGGGGGGTGGACCGGGGAGCTGTTTTTT. This encodes CASSLAGGWTGELFF.

The J gene is TRBJ2-7, the V gene TRBV4-3; D is possibly TRBD2 (5 bases). The length of the CDR3 is 15 residues. Trimming left V 0 bases short and J 0 bases short, with 9 bases between. Germline loops: CDR1 LGHNA, CDR2 YSLEER. The CDR3 reads CASSQDLRVSYEQYF. For the CDR3, the DNA is TGCGCCAGCAGCCAAGATTTGAGGGTCTCCTACGAGCAGTACTTC.

In its sample, this clone was seen once. This chain joins TRBV4-3 and TRBJ2-2, with D possibly being TRBD2 (7 bases). CDR1 and CDR2 (germline): LGHNA, YSLEER. The V end lost 4 bases, the J end lost 2 bases, and 14 bases lay between the germline ends. The CDR3 contains 16 residues. CDR3 in amino acids: CASSREGGGNTGELFF. Here the CDR3 DNA reads TGCGCCAGCAGCCGGGAGGGAGGGGGAAACACCGGGGAGCTGTTTTTT.

CDR3 sequence reads: CASNRGLSSYEQYF. The CDR3 DNA follows: TGTGCCAGTAACAGGGGCCTTAGCTCCTACGAGCAGTACTTC. The chain combines TRBV19 with TRBJ2-7; 7 nucleotides align to TRBD1. The CDR3 has 14 amino acids. Losses at the gene ends were 7 bases for V and 0 bases for J; bases not matched to a gene: 6. The germline V gene has CDR1 LNHDA and CDR2 SQIVND (reference sequence).

This chain connects TRBV5-1 to TRBJ2-1; D might be TRBD1 (6 bases). The CDR3 is 16 residues long. Deletions cut 1 base from V and 5 bases from J, with 16 bases between. Germline V gene data show CDR1 as SGHRS and CDR2 as YFSETQ. The CDR3 DNA reads TGCGCCAGCAGCTTGAGATTGGGGCAGGGGAACAATGAGCAGTTCTTC. It yields the protein CASSLRLGQGNNEQFF.

CDR3 residues: CASSEGYSLGQGIVGSYNEQFF. The CDR3 DNA sequence: TGTGCCAGCAGTGAAGGTTACAGTTTGGGACAGGGGATAGTGGGCTCCTACAATGAGCAGTTCTTC. The gene calls are TRBV6-1 and TRBJ2-1; 10 positions match TRBD1. The V segment lost 1 base and the J segment 0 bases; nucleotides outside the gene matches: 18. The germline CDR1 and CDR2 sequences are MNHNS and SASEGT. This CDR3 region has 22 residues.

V gene TRBV11-1 combines with J gene TRBJ2-7; 12 bases match TRBD1. The CDR3 extends over 16 amino acids. From germline, CDR1 is SGHAT and CDR2 FQDESV (reference sequence). The V segment lost 5 bases and the J segment 6 bases; nucleotides outside the gene matches: 11. The CDR3 spells CASSQGQGAPFSEQYF. CDR3 sequence (DNA): TGTGCCAGCAGCCAGGGACAGGGGGCGCCTTTCAGCGAGCAGTACTTC.

This chain connects TRBV27 to TRBJ1-6, with D possibly matching TRBD1 (6 bases). The CDR3 spans 17 residues. V was pared by 4 bases and J by 7 bases, with 20 bases between. The germline gives CDR1 MNHEY, CDR2 SMNVEV (reference sequence). The CDR3 protein is CASSSILQGRRNSPLHF. CDR3 DNA sequence: TGTGCCAGCAGTTCGATCCTACAGGGACGGCGGAATTCACCCCTCCACTTT.

The chain uses TRBV5-4 and TRBJ1-2, with 8 bases lining up with TRBD1. Germline trimming cut 3 bases from V and 8 bases from J; bases unmatched to any gene: 6. This CDR3 comprises 13 residues. CDR1 and CDR2 (germline): SGHNT, YYREEE (reference sequence). The chain's CDR3 is CASSSGQGGGYTF. The DNA of the CDR3 is TGTGCCAGCAGCTCCGGACAGGGTGGGGGCTACACCTTC.

The V and J genes are TRBV19 and TRBJ2-1, with 7 bases identical to TRBD2. This CDR3 contains 14 residues. CDR1 is LNHDA, CDR2 SQIVND, per germline (reference sequence). With V trimmed by 7 bases and J by 4 bases, 7 bases remained unmatched. In DNA form, the CDR3 reads TGTGCCAGTATAAGGGGCGGGGGATACAATGAGCAGTTCTTC. It encodes CASIRGGGYNEQFF.

V gene TRBV27 combines with J gene TRBJ2-7; weak D call: TRBD2 (6 bases). In germline, CDR1 is MNHEY, CDR2 SMNVEV (reference sequence). The V gene lost 6 bases and the J gene lost 2 bases, with 11 bases spanning the gap. CDR3 length: 13 amino acids. The CDR3 sequence: CASSRSGAYEQYF. The CDR3, as DNA: TGTGCCAGCAGCCGATCGGGGGCCTACGAGCAGTACTTC.

The rearrangement uses TRBV30 and TRBJ1-1, with D perhaps TRBD1 (6 bases). This CDR3 has 12 amino acids. The V gene's germline CDR1 is GTSNPN and CDR2 SVGIG (reference sequence). The V and J ends lost 2 bases and 8 bases respectively, with 12 bases between them. CDR3 sequence reads: CAWSHGGPEAFF. The CDR3 region has the DNA TGTGCCTGGAGTCACGGGGGGCCCGAAGCTTTCTTT.

The chain couples TRBV19 to TRBJ1-5, with D maybe TRBD1 (6 bases). The CDR3 runs to 14 residues. V was shortened by 6 bases and J by 6 bases, with 15 bases between the two germline ends. Germline CDR1 is LNHDA and CDR2 is SQIVND (reference sequence). The CDR3 nucleotides are TGTGCCAGTAGACGTACAGGGAGGGGTCAGCCCCAGCATTTT. It codes for CASRRTGRGQPQHF.

This clone was recorded once. The chain has TRBV6-5 and TRBJ1-2; TRBD1 might be the D (6 bases). The germline V and J ends were trimmed by 5 bases and 7 bases, with 14 bases remaining between them. The CDR3 has 13 amino acids. Germline CDR1 MNHEY, CDR2 SVGAGI. The CDR3 nucleotides read TGTGCCAGCAGTCAACGGGGGGGCGGTGGCTACACCTTC. The encoded protein is CASSQRGGGGYTF.

The chain recombines TRBV5-1 with TRBJ1-1; 10 nucleotides line up with TRBD1. CDR1 and CDR2 from the germline V gene are SGHRS and YFSETQ. With V trimmed by 1 base and J by 2 bases, 2 bases remained unmatched. This CDR3 is built from 15 residues. CDR3 nucleotide sequence: TGCGCCAGCAGCTTGAAGACAGGGGGCAACACTGAAGCTTTCTTT. Amino acids: CASSLKTGGNTEAFF.

The rearrangement uses TRBV6-5 and TRBJ2-5, with TRBD2 matching over 10 bases. The V and J ends lost 7 bases and 4 bases, in that order; junction bases with no gene match: 6. The CDR3 extends over 14 amino acids. Germline values: CDR1 MNHEY, CDR2 SVGAGI. CDR3 sequence reads: CASKSLAGPETQYF. CDR3 DNA sequence: TGTGCCAGCAAATCACTAGCGGGGCCAGAGACCCAGTACTTC.

The chain uses TRBV30 and TRBJ2-2, with 14 bases fitting TRBD2. Germline V CDR1 and CDR2: GTSNPN, SVGIG (reference sequence). V shed 2 bases and J 3 bases; nucleotides not matched to a gene: 11. This CDR3 region has 19 residues. CDR3 in DNA: TGTGCCTGGAGTCCACTATGGGGACTAGCGGGAGCCGACACCGGGGAGCTGTTTTTT. Translated, it gives CAWSPLWGLAGADTGELFF.

V usage is TRBV7-3 and J usage is TRBJ2-1; 7 nucleotides line up with TRBD2. CDR1 is SGHTA, CDR2 FQGTGA, per germline. The CDR3 has 15 amino acids. V dropped 5 bases and J dropped 7; count of bases not matched to a gene: 11. CDR3 residues: CASSQISGGWNEQFF. CDR3 nucleotides: TGTGCCAGCAGCCAGATATCGGGAGGTTGGAATGAGCAGTTCTTC.

The chain carries TRBV27 and TRBJ2-1; 11 bases map to TRBD2. Germline CDR1 is MNHEY and CDR2 is SMNVEV (reference sequence). This CDR3 region has 16 residues. V was clipped by 5 bases and J by 4 bases; unmatched bases: 7. CDR3 sequence: CASSPLTSGGYNEQFF. In nucleotides, the CDR3 is TGTGCCAGCAGTCCACTTACTAGCGGGGGTTACAATGAGCAGTTCTTC.

This chain connects TRBV11-2 to TRBJ2-5; unclear D gene. Germline assignment: CDR1 SGHAT and CDR2 FQNNGV. Trimming removed 5 bases from V and 2 bases from J, with 12 bases in between. The CDR3 spans 14 residues. CDR3 loop: CASSVPGEQETQYF. The CDR3 DNA sequence: TGTGCCAGCAGCGTCCCGGGTGAACAAGAGACCCAGTACTTC.

The V and J genes are TRBV5-6 and TRBJ1-5; D perhaps matches TRBD1 (6 bases). This CDR3 is 15 amino acids long. V dropped 8 bases and J dropped 4 bases, with 19 bases sitting between them. Germline CDR1 reads SGHDT; CDR2 reads YYEEEE. This chain's CDR3 is CASGGSREGNQPQHF. The DNA for the CDR3 is TGTGCCAGTGGGGGCAGCAGGGAAGGAAATCAGCCCCAGCATTTT.

This rearrangement joins TRBV30 to TRBJ2-4; possible D gene TRBD1, 5 bases. The CDR3 consists of 18 residues. V lost 1 base to trimming and J lost 0 bases, with 19 bases between them. The V gene's germline CDR1 is GTSNPN and CDR2 SVGIG (reference sequence). The DNA of the CDR3 is TGTGCCTGGAGTGGTCGGTCGACTGGGGCCCTAGCCAAAAACATTCAGTACTTC. Protein sequence: CAWSGRSTGALAKNIQYF.

The chain has TRBV2 and TRBJ1-2, with 11 positions matching TRBD1. The CDR3 is 14 amino acids. Germline values: CDR1 SNHLY, CDR2 FYNNEI. The J segment lost 6 bases and the V segment lost 6 bases, leaving 6 bases of the junction unmatched. The CDR3 sequence is CASRAPGQGDGYTF. The CDR3 nucleotides are TGTGCCAGCAGAGCTCCGGGACAGGGGGATGGCTACACCTTC.

V gene TRBV18 combines with J gene TRBJ2-7, with D possibly matching TRBD2 (6 bases). V was shortened by 3 bases and J by 9 bases, with 18 bases between the two germline ends. Germline CDR1 and CDR2: KGHSH and LQKENI. The CDR3 has 14 residues. CDR3 amino acids: CASSPPYGQGGQYF. In DNA, the CDR3 is TGTGCCAGCTCACCCCCTTACGGGCAGGGAGGGCAGTACTTC.

The V call is TRBV11-3, the J call TRBJ2-3; TRBD2 agrees at 9 bases. The CDR3 sequence is 14 residues long. Unmatched junction bases numbered 2, after V lost 3 bases and J lost 4 bases. Germline CDR1 is SGHNT and CDR2 is YENEEA. The CDR3 here is CASSFSGSSDTQYF. For the CDR3, the DNA is TGTGCCAGCAGCTTTAGCGGGAGCTCAGATACGCAGTATTTT.

This clone has only one observation. The CDR3 spells CASSELGQGGEQYF. The CDR3 DNA is TGTGCCAGCAGTGAACTGGGGCAGGGGGGCGAGCAGTACTTC. The chain recombines TRBV6-1 with TRBJ2-7; tentatively, D is TRBD1 (7 bases). The V gene lost 2 bases and the J gene lost 6 bases, with 14 bases spanning the gap. Germline V gene lookup returns CDR1 MNHNS and CDR2 SASEGT. The length of the CDR3 is 14 residues.

The chain recombines TRBV27 with TRBJ2-6; the D gene is possibly TRBD2 (5 bases). Trimming shortened V by 5 bases and J by 0 bases, and 8 bases separated the two germline ends. Germline loops: CDR1 MNHEY, CDR2 SMNVEV (reference sequence). This CDR3 region has 15 residues. The CDR3 reads CASSPRGSGANVLTF. The CDR3, as DNA: TGTGCCAGCAGTCCCCGGGGCTCTGGGGCCAACGTCCTGACTTTC.

The chain uses TRBV6-5 and TRBJ1-2; 8 bases line up with TRBD1. V shed 8 bases, J shed 3 bases, and the junction held 11 bases outside the gene matches. This CDR3 region has 15 residues. Germline V lookup: CDR1 MNHEY, CDR2 SVGAGI. In nucleotides, the CDR3 is TGTGCCAGCCAATTCAGGACAGGGAGAGACTATGGCTACACCTTC. Its protein is CASQFRTGRDYGYTF.

V and J are TRBV28 and TRBJ1-1; TRBD1 matches at 11 bases. With 5 bases clipped from V and 5 bases from J, the junction kept 4 bases outside the gene matches. The CDR3 sequence is 14 residues long. Germline V lookup: CDR1 MDHEN, CDR2 SYDVKM. For the CDR3, the DNA is TGTGCCAGCAGTCCAGGGACAGGGGGTACTGAAGCTTTCTTT. Translation: CASSPGTGGTEAFF.